This T cell receptor (beta chain) originates from a study of T-cell memory formation after mild COVID-19. The overall study: TCR clusters were mostly donor specific. Study-level findings and limits: Clones that shrank (day 15 to 85) were balanced CD4/CD8, whereas later expanders leaned CD4+. Confirmation was lacking for SARS-CoV-2 specificity of second-wave clones that peaked on day 37. Chiefly within CM and EM were the contracting CD4+ clones; CD8+ ones were within EMRA.

TCRdb re-derived calls from the 5' RACE reads in MiXCR, one entry per CDR3 protein. The sample records about 560,000 distinct CDR3 sequences, roughly 17% being singletons. A word on this clonotype: No antigen is known for it.

Germline CDR1 reads LNHDA; CDR2 reads SQIVND (reference sequence). J was trimmed by 16 bases and V by 8 bases; bases with no gene match: 20. The length of the CDR3 is 14 residues. The V gene is TRBV19, the J gene TRBJ2-1; 7 bases fit TRBD1. This receptor was taken from an adult woman who had mild COVID-19 (a few samples of this study predate the infection). Cell type and time point are not known. The sample taken for sequencing was PBMCs or a T cell subset sorted from them (not recorded which). The CDR3 DNA follows: TGTGCCAGTCGTCCGGGACAGCCCGGGGATAGGGTCTTCTTC. Protein product: CASRPGQPGDRVFF.